The T cell receptor beta chain described here comes from a study of T cell repertoires in ileal Crohn's disease. Study details: At surgery, under 40% of patients smoked, with median disease duration around 8 years. Thiopurines (around eleven) or anti-TNF agents (approximately 20) were given postoperatively to about half.

Germline CDR1 is SNHLY and CDR2 is FYNNEI. With V trimmed by 6 bases and J by 11 bases, 3 bases remained unmatched. The CDR3 covers 10 residues. The repertoire was sequenced with immunoSEQ multiplex PCR; TCRdb's copy has only in-frame clones and lacks some. The sample contains some 28,000 clones, 81% of which appear only once. The specimen was ileal tissue. J is TRBJ1-1 and V is TRBV2; 7 nucleotides line up with TRBD1. This TCR derives from an adult with Crohn's disease. For the CDR3, the DNA is TGTGCCAGCAGGGAGGGGGCCGCTTTCTTT. Residues: CASREGAAFF. The full variable domain, in which reference TRBV2 and TRBJ1-1 provide the parts outside the CDR3, is EPEVTQTPSHQVTQMGQEVILRCVPISNHLYFYWYRQILGQKVEFLVSFYNNEISEKSEIFDDQFSVERPDGSNFTLKIRSTKLEDSAMYFCASREGAAFFGQGTRLTVV.